The 17 T cell receptor beta chains listed next were all sequenced from one sample in a study of T cells in Graves' hyperthyroidism and ophthalmopathy. TCR beta CDR3 sequences were amplified from RNA transcripts. Carried out on the TCR CDR3, a first-round RT-PCR used the HTBI primer set. TCRdb reprocessed the multiplex PCR reads with MiXCR, giving one entry per CDR3 protein. The table has some 400,000 distinct CDR3 sequences, roughly 13% seen once; the top ten hold less than 25%. The sequenced material came from blood. Source of these receptors: a man younger than 40 with Graves' hyperthyroidism that later progressed to Graves' ophthalmopathy.

The CDR3 region has the DNA TGTGCCACCAGCAGAGATCCCGCGGGTAACACTGAAGCTTTCTTT. This gives the protein CATSRDPAGNTEAFF. The gene calls are TRBV15 and TRBJ1-1; no definite D call. Germline V gene sequence: CDR1 LNHNV, CDR2 YYDKDF (reference sequence). CDR3 length equals 15 residues. Trimming pared 0 bases from V and 2 bases from J, leaving 10 bases between.

In this sample, this clonotype turned up many times. The chain is built from TRBV5-5 and TRBJ2-7; 9 bases are a match to TRBD1. With V trimmed by 3 bases and J by 1 base, 5 bases remained unmatched. Germline V gene lookup returns CDR1 SGHKS and CDR2 YYEKEE (reference sequence). The CDR3 has 15 residues. The CDR3: CASSYSGTGSYEQYF. As DNA, the CDR3 is TGTGCCAGCAGCTACTCCGGGACAGGGTCCTACGAGCAGTACTTC.

This clonotype was seen ten or more times. The chain couples TRBV27 to TRBJ2-7; 9 bases align to TRBD1. CDR1 and CDR2 (germline): MNHEY, SMNVEV (reference sequence). This CDR3 comprises 14 residues. V lost 5 bases and J lost 6; bases outside the gene matches: 8. This CDR3 reads CASSPGTGRVEQYF. Written as DNA, the CDR3 is TGTGCCAGCAGTCCCGGGACAGGGAGAGTCGAGCAGTACTTC.

This clonotype has more than one count but fewer than ten. The rearrangement joins TRBV19 to TRBJ1-2, with a weak D call TRBD1 (5 bases). The CDR3 spans 14 residues. The germline V and J ends were trimmed by 3 bases and 6 bases, with 14 bases remaining between them. Germline V gives CDR1 LNHDA, CDR2 SQIVND (reference sequence). DNA of the CDR3: TGTGCCAGTAGTATGAGGGGACCGGAGAATGGCTACACCTTC. Translated: CASSMRGPENGYTF.

This clonotype was counted ten times or more. V usage is TRBV28 and J usage is TRBJ1-5; D perhaps matches TRBD1 (6 bases). The ends were cut back, 3 bases at V and 3 bases at J, with 9 bases in the middle. This CDR3 comprises 14 residues. Per the germline V gene, CDR1 is MDHEN and CDR2 is SYDVKM. CDR3 in amino acids: CASSFGTFNQPQHF. The CDR3 DNA reads TGTGCCAGCAGTTTTGGGACATTCAATCAGCCCCAGCATTTT.

Many counts were recorded for this clonotype. The chain recombines TRBV11-2 with TRBJ1-1; D call uncertain. This CDR3 comprises 13 residues. Germline CDR1 SGHAT, CDR2 FQNNGV. The V gene lost 1 base and the J gene lost 3 bases, with 6 bases spanning the gap. This chain's CDR3 is CASSLVRDTEAFF. The CDR3 nucleotides read TGTGCCAGCAGCTTAGTTCGGGACACTGAAGCTTTCTTT.

This chain connects TRBV10-3 to TRBJ2-2; possibly TRBD1 or TRBD2 for D (5 bases each). V was shortened by 4 bases and J by 0 bases, with 6 bases between the two germline ends. Germline V gene data show CDR1 as ENHRY and CDR2 as SYGVKD. The CDR3 contains 14 residues. Here the CDR3 DNA reads TGTGCCATCAGTGTGGGGGCGAACACCGGGGAGCTGTTTTTT. Translation: CAISVGANTGELFF.

The gene calls are TRBV5-6 and TRBJ1-4; no reliable D call. The CDR3 sequence is 15 residues long. V was cut by 4 bases and J by 6 bases, with 16 bases left in between. Germline loops: CDR1 SGHDT, CDR2 YYEEEE. CDR3: CASSKPGYGDEKLFF. CDR3 in DNA: TGTGCCAGCAGCAAACCGGGATACGGGGATGAAAAACTGTTTTTT. Together with reference TRBV5-6 and TRBJ1-4, the CDR3 gives the full variable domain: DAGVTQSPTHLIKTRGQQVTLRCSPKSGHDTVSWYQQALGQGPQFIFQYYEEEERQRGNFPDRFSGHQFPNYSSELNVNALLLGDSALYLCASSKPGYGDEKLFFGSGTQLSVL.

The sample holds many counts of this clonotype. The chain joins TRBV2 to TRBJ2-3; D is unclear. There are 12 residues in the CDR3. V was trimmed by 6 bases and J by 6 bases, leaving 10 bases between them. Germline V gives CDR1 SNHLY, CDR2 FYNNEI. DNA of the CDR3: TGTGCCAGCAGAATAGGGTTGGATACGCAGTATTTT. Residues: CASRIGLDTQYF.

This clonotype was observed a few times. V usage is TRBV7-9 and J usage is TRBJ2-2, with D possibly being TRBD1 (5 bases). The CDR3 loop spans 16 amino acids. The germline gives CDR1 SEHNR, CDR2 FQNEAQ (reference sequence). V was trimmed by 5 bases and J by 5 bases, leaving 18 bases between them. The CDR3 bases are TGTGCCAGCAGCCCCCAGGGCAATAAAGCTACCGGGGAGCTGTTTTTT. The encoded protein is CASSPQGNKATGELFF.

J is TRBJ1-6 and V is TRBV6-5; no reliable D call. The V gene lost 4 bases and the J gene lost 5 bases, with 12 bases spanning the gap. CDR3 size: 15 residues. Looked up from germline, CDR1 is MNHEY and CDR2 is SVGAGI. The CDR3 reads CASSLGTEDNSPLHF. CDR3 in DNA: TGTGCCAGCAGTTTGGGAACCGAAGATAATTCACCCCTCCACTTT.

The V gene is TRBV6-1, the J gene TRBJ1-1; 12 positions match TRBD1. Germline V gives CDR1 MNHNS, CDR2 SASEGT. J lost 10 bases, V lost 6 bases, and 9 bases had no gene match. The CDR3 consists of 14 residues. DNA of the CDR3: TGTGCCAGCAGGCCGCGGGACAGGGGGCCCGGAGCTTTCTTT. Its translation is CASRPRDRGPGAFF.

CDR3 amino acids: CASSLEGGRLVHEQYF. The CDR3 DNA is TGCGCCAGCAGCTTGGAAGGGGGGCGCTTAGTCCACGAGCAGTACTTC. The chain couples TRBV5-1 to TRBJ2-7; tentatively, D is TRBD1 or TRBD2 (6 bases each). The germline V gene encodes CDR1 SGHRS and CDR2 YFSETQ. The CDR3 spans 16 residues. The V end lost 0 bases, the J end lost 5 bases, and 18 bases lay between the germline ends. The full variable domain, in which reference TRBV5-1 and TRBJ2-7 provide the parts outside the CDR3, is KAGVTQTPRYLIKTRGQQVTLSCSPISGHRSVSWYQQTPGQGLQFLFEYFSETQRNKGNFPGRFSGRQFSNSRSEMNVSTLELGDSALYLCASSLEGGRLVHEQYFGPGTRLTVT.

At least ten counts were recorded for this clonotype. The chain uses TRBV20-1 and TRBJ2-3; a possible D gene is TRBD2 (7 bases). V was shortened by 4 bases and J by 4 bases, with 15 bases between the two germline ends. Germline V gene data show CDR1 as DFQATT and CDR2 as SNEGSKA (reference sequence). CDR3 length: 14 amino acids. This CDR3 is CSATKGGGADTQYF. The CDR3 region has the DNA TGCAGTGCTACCAAAGGAGGGGGGGCAGATACGCAGTATTTT.

This clonotype was counted only a few times. The J gene is TRBJ2-7, the V gene TRBV15, with no clear D. CDR1 is LNHNV and CDR2 is YYDKDF in the germline V gene (reference sequence). V was cut by 5 bases and J by 2 bases, with 16 bases left in between. The CDR3 runs 15 residues. The CDR3 region is CATSLLGIGTYEQYF. In DNA, the CDR3 is TGTGCCACCAGCCTATTGGGGATAGGGACCTACGAGCAGTACTTC.

Here the CDR3 DNA reads TGTGCCAGCAGCTTGGACAGGGGATCAGGCTATGGCTACACCTTC. Its protein product is CASSLDRGSGYGYTF. This rearrangement joins TRBV5-8 to TRBJ1-2; 7 bases agree with TRBD1. This CDR3 is 15 amino acids long. V gave up 0 bases and J gave up 4 bases; unmatched junction bases: 6. CDR1 and CDR2 from the germline V gene are SGHTS and YDEGEE.

This clonotype was seen repeatedly, ten times or more. The J gene is TRBJ1-5, the V gene TRBV12-3 or TRBV12-4; D perhaps matches TRBD1 (6 bases). Trimming removed 3 bases at V and 0 bases at J, with 9 bases between. This CDR3 contains 15 residues. The DNA of the CDR3 is TGTGCCAGCAGTTTGGGGGACACTAGCAATCAGCCCCAGCATTTT. Translation gives CASSLGDTSNQPQHF.